The 18 T cell receptor beta chains below were found in one sample sequenced in a study of T cell changes during pregnancy in multiple sclerosis. Profiling relied on immunoSEQ multiplex PCR, and the TCRdb table lists in-frame clones only, not all of them. The table records 55,000 to 80,000 clones, approximately 93% of them present only once. The source was CD8+ T cells from peripheral blood mononuclear cells, collected in the second trimester of pregnancy. The receptors were sampled from a female donor with multiple sclerosis, enrolled in a pregnancy study.

The chain carries TRBV27 and TRBJ2-1, with 12 bases fitting TRBD2. CDR1 is MNHEY and CDR2 is SMNVEV in the germline V gene (reference sequence). The CDR3 totals 15 residues. Trimming cost V 2 bases and J 8 bases; bases outside gene matches: 4. The CDR3 sequence is CASSLRLAGVHEQFF. The CDR3 DNA sequence: TGTGCCAGCAGTTTAAGACTAGCGGGAGTCCATGAGCAGTTCTTC.

This rearrangement joins TRBV4-1 to TRBJ2-3; 10 bases agree with TRBD1. Per the germline V gene, CDR1 is MGHRA and CDR2 is YSYEKL. Unmatched junction bases numbered 2, after V lost 1 base and J lost 4 bases. This CDR3 region has 15 residues. The CDR3 DNA sequence: TGCGCCAGCAGCCAAGGGGACAGGGGTCCAGATACGCAGTATTTT. Amino acid sequence: CASSQGDRGPDTQYF.

The CDR3: CASSPLGAGDSATNEKLFF. In DNA form, the CDR3 reads TGTGCCAGCAGCCCGCTTGGGGCAGGGGACAGCGCAACTAATGAAAAACTGTTTTTT. This chain joins TRBV4-2 and TRBJ1-4, with TRBD1 matching 7 bases. Germline lookup yields CDR1 LGHNA and CDR2 YNFKEQ. This CDR3 has 19 amino acids. The junction had 14 bases not matched to a gene; V was cut back by 4 bases and J by 0 bases.

This chain connects TRBV9 to TRBJ2-1; the match to TRBD2 covers 11 bases. CDR1 and CDR2 from the germline V gene are SGDLS and YYNGEE. This CDR3 spans 20 amino acids. The V and J ends lost 2 bases and 7 bases, in that order; junction bases with no gene match: 20. CDR3 protein: CASSVPRTSGTSGRTNEQFF. CDR3 sequence (DNA): TGTGCCAGCAGCGTCCCCCGAACCTCCGGGACTAGCGGACGGACGAATGAGCAGTTCTTC. Based on the CDR3 plus reference TRBV9 and TRBJ2-1, the full variable domain is DSGVTQTPKHLITATGQRVTLRCSPRSGDLSVYWYQQSLDQGLQFLIQYYNGEERAKGNILERFSAQQFPDLHSELNLSSLELGDSALYFCASSVPRTSGTSGRTNEQFFGPGTRLTVL.

The chain employs TRBV5-1 and TRBJ2-5; 9 bases map to TRBD1. This CDR3 region has 15 residues. The ends lost 0 bases at V and 5 bases at J; junction bases unmatched: 5. Germline CDR1 and CDR2: SGHRS and YFSETQ. CDR3 bases: TGCGCCAGCAGCTTGGAGGGCGGGACAGGGGAGACCCAGTACTTC. Protein product: CASSLEGGTGETQYF.

The chain carries TRBV29-1 and TRBJ1-1; D may be TRBD1 (6 bases). With 5 bases removed from V and 6 bases from J, the gap between germline ends came to 19 bases. From germline, CDR1 is SQVTM and CDR2 ANQGSEA. The length of the CDR3 is 14 residues. The CDR3 sequence is CSVPPEVGGAEAFF. DNA of the CDR3: TGCAGCGTTCCCCCGGAGGTAGGGGGGGCTGAAGCTTTCTTT.

On this clone itself: This same CDR3 is encoded by further DNA sequences in the sample. The CDR3 nucleotides read TGTGCCAGTAGTACCGGGACAGTCGAAGCTTTCTTT. It is translated as CASSTGTVEAFF. This sequence joins TRBV19 and TRBJ1-1; TRBD1 matches at 7 bases. The CDR3 is 12 residues long. Germline V gene lookup returns CDR1 LNHDA and CDR2 SQIVND (reference sequence). The junction had 4 bases not matched to a gene; V was cut back by 4 bases and J by 8 bases.

The J gene is TRBJ1-1, the V gene TRBV5-5, with TRBD1 identical over 7 bases. CDR1 SGHKS and CDR2 YYEKEE come from the germline V gene (reference sequence). V was pared by 0 bases and J by 5 bases, with 10 bases of the junction left unmatched. The CDR3 runs to 16 residues. CDR3 DNA: TGTGCCAGCAGCTTGGACCCGACAGGGCGTGGAACTGAAGCTTTCTTT. Amino acid sequence: CASSLDPTGRGTEAFF.

V and J are TRBV2 and TRBJ2-3; TRBD2 agrees at 9 bases. Looked up from germline, CDR1 is SNHLY and CDR2 is FYNNEI. CDR3 size: 18 residues. V lost 6 bases to trimming and J lost 4 bases; unmatched junction nucleotides: 17. The CDR3 here is CASSRPTTSGGVADTQYF. The CDR3 nucleotides are TGTGCCAGCAGCCGGCCGACGACTAGCGGTGGGGTGGCAGATACGCAGTATTTT.

The rearrangement uses TRBV10-1 and TRBJ2-5; 10 nucleotides align to TRBD1. The junction had 7 bases not matched to a gene; V was cut back by 4 bases and J by 2 bases. The CDR3 has 16 residues. Germline V gives CDR1 WNHNN, CDR2 SYGVQD (reference sequence). CDR3 in amino acids: CASSARDRGLQETQYF. CDR3 DNA: TGCGCCAGCAGTGCCCGGGACAGGGGTTTACAAGAGACCCAGTACTTC.

The chain uses TRBV30 and TRBJ1-1; D gene unclear. Deletions cut 0 bases from V and 1 base from J, with 6 bases between. This CDR3 contains 13 residues. Germline lookup yields CDR1 GTSNPN and CDR2 SVGIG (reference sequence). This CDR3 reads CAWSVQENTEAFF. The DNA for the CDR3 is TGTGCCTGGAGTGTACAAGAGAACACTGAAGCTTTCTTT.

The chain joins TRBV7-9 to TRBJ2-7, with TRBD2 matching over 10 bases. From germline, CDR1 is SEHNR and CDR2 FQNEAQ (reference sequence). J lost 4 bases, V lost 4 bases, and 10 bases had no gene match. There are 16 residues in the CDR3. CDR3 bases: TGTGCCAGCAGCTCAGACCGAGCTAGCGGGAGATACGAGCAGTACTTC. Protein product: CASSSDRASGRYEQYF.

The chain couples TRBV28 to TRBJ1-1, with 7 bases matching TRBD1. Germline values: CDR1 MDHEN, CDR2 SYDVKM. Trimming took 3 bases from V and 5 from J; bases not matched to a gene: 3. The CDR3 extends over 13 amino acids. DNA of the CDR3: TGTGCCAGCAGTTTCCCAGGGGGAACTGAAGCTTTCTTT. Encoded protein: CASSFPGGTEAFF.

V is TRBV6-4 and J is TRBJ2-3, with 10 bases fitting TRBD2. This CDR3 has 15 amino acids. The trim removed 3 bases at V and 3 bases at J, leaving 3 bases unmatched. Germline CDR1 and CDR2: MRHNA and SNTAGT. The CDR3 DNA reads as TGTGCCAGCAGTGAATCAGCGGGAGGGACAGATACGCAGTATTTT. It encodes CASSESAGGTDTQYF.

This clone came up once. Other DNA sequences in this sample translate to the same CDR3. The chain recombines TRBV19 with TRBJ2-7; weak D call: TRBD1 (6 bases). This CDR3 has 11 residues. Trimming cost V 9 bases and J 3 bases, with 9 bases left between them. The germline V gene has CDR1 LNHDA and CDR2 SQIVND (reference sequence). The DNA for the CDR3 is TGTGCCAGCGGACAGCTCTACGAGCAGTACTTC. Translation gives CASGQLYEQYF.

The CDR3 DNA reads as TGCGCCAGCAGTGAGTCCGGGACAGGCCCGAGCACTGAAGCTTTCTTT. It translates to CASSESGTGPSTEAFF. The chain recombines TRBV10-2 with TRBJ1-1; 8 bases are shared with TRBD1. Germline V gene sequence: CDR1 WSHSY, CDR2 SAAADI. This CDR3 has 16 residues. Germline trimming cut 0 bases from V and 4 bases from J; bases unmatched to any gene: 7.

The chain combines TRBV13 with TRBJ2-5; 12 bases agree with TRBD2. Germline CDR1 reads PRHDT; CDR2 reads FYEKMQ (reference sequence). This CDR3 spans 18 amino acids. With 5 bases clipped from V and 4 bases from J, the junction kept 14 bases outside the gene matches. The CDR3: CASSHTGASGRAGETQYF. For the CDR3, the DNA is TGTGCCAGCAGCCACACGGGGGCTAGCGGGAGGGCCGGAGAGACCCAGTACTTC.

This clone is a singleton in its sample. The rearrangement uses TRBV9 and TRBJ1-2; possibly TRBD1 for D (5 bases). The CDR3 sequence is 13 residues long. The germline V and J ends were trimmed by 3 bases and 8 bases, with 14 bases remaining between them. Per germline, CDR1 SGDLS and CDR2 YYNGEE. In nucleotides, the CDR3 is TGTGCCAGCAGCGGGGGGGATTACCACGGCTACACCTTC. As protein: CASSGGDYHGYTF.